Listed here are 6 T cell receptor beta chains from one sample, sequenced in a study of blood T cell repertoires in COVID-19 (TCRdb year 2020). The receptor library was made with the immunoSEQ multiplex PCR assay. This immuneACCESS table, as held by TCRdb, lists in-frame sequences with V and J called but not all clones. Of the missing ones, under half trace to an unresolved V gene in checked studies; the others have no known cause. The table for this sample lists just under 350,000 clones; about 90% of them were counted only once. More than 3% of the sample rests with the top ten. Material: peripheral blood. These TCRs come from a young woman who had recovered from COVID-19.

This sequence joins TRBV24-1 and TRBJ2-3, with D tentatively TRBD1 (6 bases). Trimming left V 8 bases short and J 3 bases short, with 11 bases between. Germline V gene lookup returns CDR1 KGHDR and CDR2 SFDVKD. This CDR3 is 13 amino acids long. The CDR3 sequence: CATKTGPTDTQYF. The CDR3 nucleotides read TGTGCCACCAAAACAGGGCCTACAGATACGCAGTATTTT.

This clone was seen a single time. J is TRBJ2-5 and V is TRBV19, with 8 bases that match TRBD2. The CDR3 runs 16 residues. The trim removed 0 bases at V and 2 bases at J, leaving 5 bases unmatched. The germline V gene encodes CDR1 LNHDA and CDR2 SQIVND (reference sequence). For the CDR3, the DNA is TGTGCCAGTAGTATAGACCGGGAGGGCCCTCAAGAGACCCAGTACTTC. As protein: CASSIDREGPQETQYF.

The chain recombines TRBV12-3 or TRBV12-4 with TRBJ2-2; a possible D gene is TRBD1 (5 bases). This CDR3 contains 13 residues. V dropped 5 bases and J dropped 6 bases, with 10 bases sitting between them. The CDR3 nucleotides read TGTGCCAGCAGTCCTCAGGGTCCCGGGGAGCTGTTTTTT. Protein product: CASSPQGPGELFF.

This chain connects TRBV29-1 to TRBJ2-3; D is ambiguous. The CDR3 is 13 residues long. Germline V gene data show CDR1 as SQVTM and CDR2 as ANQGSEA. Trimming cost V 2 bases and J 6 bases, with 12 bases left between them. The chain's CDR3 is CSVEKWADDTQYF. In nucleotides, the CDR3 is TGCAGCGTTGAAAAGTGGGCAGATGATACGCAGTATTTT.

J is TRBJ1-5 and V is TRBV12-5, with 10 bases fitting TRBD1. The CDR3 length is 15 residues. The germline gives CDR1 LGHNT, CDR2 FRNRAP. The J segment lost 5 bases and the V segment lost 9 bases, leaving 10 bases of the junction unmatched. The CDR3 nucleotides read TGTGCTAGCCACAAGTATGGGACAGGGGATCAGCCCCAGCATTTT. It codes for CASHKYGTGDQPQHF.

The V call is TRBV4-3, the J call TRBJ2-3; 7 positions agree with TRBD1. The V gene end was trimmed by 5 bases and the J gene end by 0 bases; junction bases not matched to a gene: 5. Germline values: CDR1 LGHNA, CDR2 YSLEER. This CDR3 has 15 amino acids. Here the CDR3 reads CASSKRQGSTDTQYF. CDR3 nucleotide sequence: TGCGCCAGCAGCAAACGACAGGGAAGCACAGATACGCAGTATTTT.